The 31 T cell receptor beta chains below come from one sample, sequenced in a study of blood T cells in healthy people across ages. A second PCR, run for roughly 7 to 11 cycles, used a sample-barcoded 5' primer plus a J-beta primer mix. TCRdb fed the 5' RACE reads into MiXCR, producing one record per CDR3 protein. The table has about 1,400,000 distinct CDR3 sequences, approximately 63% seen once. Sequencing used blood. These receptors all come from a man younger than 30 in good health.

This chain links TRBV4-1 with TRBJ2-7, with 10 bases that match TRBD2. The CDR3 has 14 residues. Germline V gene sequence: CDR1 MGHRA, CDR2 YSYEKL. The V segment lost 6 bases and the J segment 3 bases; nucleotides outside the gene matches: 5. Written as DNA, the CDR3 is TGCGCCAGCAGATCTCCTAGCGGGGGCTACGAGCAGTACTTC. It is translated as CASRSPSGGYEQYF.

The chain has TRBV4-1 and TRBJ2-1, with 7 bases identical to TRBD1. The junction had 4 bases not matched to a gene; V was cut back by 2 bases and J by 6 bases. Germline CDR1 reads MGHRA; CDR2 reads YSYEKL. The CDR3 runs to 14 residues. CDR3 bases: TGCGCCAGCAGCCAAAGGGACAGCGGCAATGAGCAGTTCTTC. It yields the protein CASSQRDSGNEQFF.

Here the CDR3 reads CASSLGLAGGITQETQYF. In DNA, the CDR3 is TGTGCCAGCAGCTTAGGGCTAGCGGGGGGTATAACCCAAGAGACCCAGTACTTC. The chain is built from TRBV11-2 and TRBJ2-5, with 11 bases fitting TRBD2. Per the germline V gene, CDR1 is SGHAT and CDR2 is FQNNGV. The ends lost 1 base at V and 1 base at J; junction bases unmatched: 8. There are 18 residues in the CDR3.

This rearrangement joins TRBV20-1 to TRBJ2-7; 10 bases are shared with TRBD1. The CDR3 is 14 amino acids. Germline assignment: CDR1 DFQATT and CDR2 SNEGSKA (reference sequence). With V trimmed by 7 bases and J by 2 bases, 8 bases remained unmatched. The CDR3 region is CSVQSGQGTYEQYF. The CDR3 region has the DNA TGCAGTGTGCAGTCGGGACAGGGGACCTACGAGCAGTACTTC.

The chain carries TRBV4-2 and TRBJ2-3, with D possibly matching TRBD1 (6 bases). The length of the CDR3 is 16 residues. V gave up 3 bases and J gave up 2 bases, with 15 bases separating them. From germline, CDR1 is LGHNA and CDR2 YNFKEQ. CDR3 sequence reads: CASSQTGTKNTDTQYF. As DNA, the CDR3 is TGTGCCAGCAGCCAGACCGGGACAAAGAACACAGATACGCAGTATTTT.

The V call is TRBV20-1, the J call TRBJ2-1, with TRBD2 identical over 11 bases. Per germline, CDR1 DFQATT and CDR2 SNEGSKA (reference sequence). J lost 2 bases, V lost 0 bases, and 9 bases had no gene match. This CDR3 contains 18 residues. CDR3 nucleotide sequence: TGCAGTGCTAGAGAGGTCCTAGCGGGGGGCAAAACCTACAATGAGCAGTTCTTC. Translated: CSAREVLAGGKTYNEQFF.

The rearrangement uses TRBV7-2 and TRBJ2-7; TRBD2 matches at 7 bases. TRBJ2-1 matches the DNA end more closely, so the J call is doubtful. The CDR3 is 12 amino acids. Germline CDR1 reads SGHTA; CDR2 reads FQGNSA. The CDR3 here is CASSLRGGGQFF. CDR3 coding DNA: TGTGCCAGCAGCTTACGTGGCGGGGGACAGTTCTTC.

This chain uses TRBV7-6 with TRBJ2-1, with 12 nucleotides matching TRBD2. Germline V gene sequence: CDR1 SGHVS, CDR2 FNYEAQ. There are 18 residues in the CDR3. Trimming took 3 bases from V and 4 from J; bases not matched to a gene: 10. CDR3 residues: CASSFDLGLAGRYNEQFF. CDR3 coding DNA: TGTGCCAGCAGCTTTGACCTTGGACTAGCGGGGAGGTACAATGAGCAGTTCTTC.

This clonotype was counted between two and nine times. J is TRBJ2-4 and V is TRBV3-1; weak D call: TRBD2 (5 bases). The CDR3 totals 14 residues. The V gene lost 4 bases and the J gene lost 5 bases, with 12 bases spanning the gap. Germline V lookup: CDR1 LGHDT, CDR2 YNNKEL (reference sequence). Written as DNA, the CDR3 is TGTGCCAGCAGCCCCAGGACTGGAGAAAACATTCAGTACTTC. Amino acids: CASSPRTGENIQYF.

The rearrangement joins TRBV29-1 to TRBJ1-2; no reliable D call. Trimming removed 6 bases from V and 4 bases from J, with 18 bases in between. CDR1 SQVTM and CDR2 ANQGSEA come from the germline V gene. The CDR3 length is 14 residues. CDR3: CSVVSDGEPYGYTF. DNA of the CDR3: TGCAGCGTCGTCTCGGACGGAGAACCCTATGGCTACACCTTC.

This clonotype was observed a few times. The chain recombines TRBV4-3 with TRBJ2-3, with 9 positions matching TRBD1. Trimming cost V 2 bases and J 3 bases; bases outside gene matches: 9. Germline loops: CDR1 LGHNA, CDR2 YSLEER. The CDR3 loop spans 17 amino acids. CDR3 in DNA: TGCGCCAGCAGCCAAAGTACAGGGGGCGCTTTGACAGATACGCAGTATTTT. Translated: CASSQSTGGALTDTQYF.

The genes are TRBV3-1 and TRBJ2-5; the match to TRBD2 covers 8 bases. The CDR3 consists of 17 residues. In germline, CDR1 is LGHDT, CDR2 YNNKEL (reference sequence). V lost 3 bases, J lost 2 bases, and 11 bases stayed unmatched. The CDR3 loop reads CASSQGATGGGQETQYF. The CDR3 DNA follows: TGTGCCAGCAGCCAGGGCGCGACTGGCGGGGGGCAAGAGACCCAGTACTTC.

The CDR3 loop is CASSTRTGGVGETQYF. CDR3 nucleotides: TGTGCCAGCAGCACACGGACAGGGGGCGTGGGAGAGACCCAGTACTTC. V and J are TRBV4-2 and TRBJ2-5; 11 bases fit TRBD1. Unmatched junction bases numbered 9, after V lost 5 bases and J lost 4 bases. The CDR3 runs to 16 residues. CDR1 is LGHNA and CDR2 is YNFKEQ in the germline V gene.

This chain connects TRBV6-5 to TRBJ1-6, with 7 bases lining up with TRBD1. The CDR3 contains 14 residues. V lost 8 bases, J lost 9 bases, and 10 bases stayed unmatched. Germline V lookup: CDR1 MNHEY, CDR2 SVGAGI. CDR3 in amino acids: CASLPTGEVSPLHF. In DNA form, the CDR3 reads TGTGCCAGCCTCCCAACAGGGGAAGTTTCACCCCTCCACTTT.

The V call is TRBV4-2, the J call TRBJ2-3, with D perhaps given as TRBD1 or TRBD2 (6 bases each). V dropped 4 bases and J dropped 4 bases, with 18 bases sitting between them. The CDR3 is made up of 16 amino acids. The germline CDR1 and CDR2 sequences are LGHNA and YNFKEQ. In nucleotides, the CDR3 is TGTGCCAGCAGCCCCCTCGGAGGGGGAAGGGCAGATACGCAGTATTTT. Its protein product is CASSPLGGGRADTQYF.

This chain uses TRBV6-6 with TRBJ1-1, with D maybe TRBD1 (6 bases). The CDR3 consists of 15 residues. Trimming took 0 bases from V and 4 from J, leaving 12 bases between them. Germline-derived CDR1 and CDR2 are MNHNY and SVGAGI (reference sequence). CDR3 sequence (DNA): TGTGCCAGCAGTTACTCAGGGGGTTGGGGCACTGAAGCTTTCTTT. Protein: CASSYSGGWGTEAFF.

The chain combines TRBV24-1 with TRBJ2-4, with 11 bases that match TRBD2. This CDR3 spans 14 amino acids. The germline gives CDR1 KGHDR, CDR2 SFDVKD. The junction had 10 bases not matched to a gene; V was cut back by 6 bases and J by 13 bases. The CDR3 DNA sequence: TGTGCCACCAGTAATGAACTAGCGGGAGTCGGGCAGTACTTC. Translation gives CATSNELAGVGQYF.

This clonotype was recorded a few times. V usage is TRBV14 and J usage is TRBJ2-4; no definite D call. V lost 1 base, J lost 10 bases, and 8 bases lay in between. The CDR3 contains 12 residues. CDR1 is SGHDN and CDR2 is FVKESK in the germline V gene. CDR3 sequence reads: CASSQGSRIQYF. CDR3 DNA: TGTGCCAGCAGCCAAGGTTCCAGGATTCAGTACTTC.

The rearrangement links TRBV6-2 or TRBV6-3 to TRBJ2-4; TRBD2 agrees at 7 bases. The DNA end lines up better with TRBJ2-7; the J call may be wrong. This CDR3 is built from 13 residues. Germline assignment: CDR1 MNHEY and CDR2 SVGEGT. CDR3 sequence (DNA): TGTGCCAGCAGAGAGACGGGGGGCTACGAGCAGTACTTC. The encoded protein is CASRETGGYEQYF.

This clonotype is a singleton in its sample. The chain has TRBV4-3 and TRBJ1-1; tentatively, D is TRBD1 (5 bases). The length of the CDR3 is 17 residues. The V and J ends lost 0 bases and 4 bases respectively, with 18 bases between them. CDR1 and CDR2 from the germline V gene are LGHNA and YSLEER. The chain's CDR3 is CASSQDHGQGGSTEAFF. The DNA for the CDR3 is TGCGCCAGCAGCCAAGATCATGGGCAGGGTGGGTCCACTGAAGCTTTCTTT.

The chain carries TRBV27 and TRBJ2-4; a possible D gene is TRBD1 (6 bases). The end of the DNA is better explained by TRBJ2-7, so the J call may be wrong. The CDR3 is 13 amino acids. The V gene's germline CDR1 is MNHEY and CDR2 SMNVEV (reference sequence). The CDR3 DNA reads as TGTGCCAGCAGTTTATCGAGCAGGGGCGAGCAGTACTTC. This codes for CASSLSSRGEQYF.

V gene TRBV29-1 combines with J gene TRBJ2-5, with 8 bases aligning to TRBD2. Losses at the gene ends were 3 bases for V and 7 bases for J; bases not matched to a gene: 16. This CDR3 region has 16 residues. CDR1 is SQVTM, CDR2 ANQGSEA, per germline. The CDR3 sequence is CSVEASGGPKGGTQYF. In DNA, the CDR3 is TGCAGCGTTGAGGCCAGCGGGGGACCCAAGGGGGGGACCCAGTACTTC.

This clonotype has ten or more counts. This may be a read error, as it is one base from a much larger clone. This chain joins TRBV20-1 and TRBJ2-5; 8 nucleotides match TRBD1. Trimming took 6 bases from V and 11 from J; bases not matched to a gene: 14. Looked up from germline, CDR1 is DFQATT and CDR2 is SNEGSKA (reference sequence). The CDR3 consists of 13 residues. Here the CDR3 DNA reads TGCAGTGCCCCGACAGGGGATCGCAATGAGCAGTACTTC. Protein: CSAPTGDRNEQYF.

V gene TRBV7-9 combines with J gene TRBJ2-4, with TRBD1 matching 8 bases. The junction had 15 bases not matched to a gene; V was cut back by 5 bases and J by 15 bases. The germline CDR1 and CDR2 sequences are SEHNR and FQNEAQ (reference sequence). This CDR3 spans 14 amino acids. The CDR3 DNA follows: TGTGCCAGCAGCAACCGACAGGGGATCTACGAGCGGTACTTC. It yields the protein CASSNRQGIYERYF.

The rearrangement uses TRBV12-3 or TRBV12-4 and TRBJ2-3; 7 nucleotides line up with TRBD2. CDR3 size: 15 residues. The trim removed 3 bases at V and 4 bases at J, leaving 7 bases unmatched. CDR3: CASSFLGGRADTQYF. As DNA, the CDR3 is TGTGCCAGCAGTTTCTTGGGAGGGCGGGCAGATACGCAGTATTTT.

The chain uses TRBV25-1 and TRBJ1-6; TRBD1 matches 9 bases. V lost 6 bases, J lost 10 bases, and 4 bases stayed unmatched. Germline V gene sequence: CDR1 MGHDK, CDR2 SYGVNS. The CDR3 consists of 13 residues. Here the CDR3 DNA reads TGTGCCAGCAGGCAGGGACAGGGCTCACCCCTCCACTTT. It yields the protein CASRQGQGSPLHF.

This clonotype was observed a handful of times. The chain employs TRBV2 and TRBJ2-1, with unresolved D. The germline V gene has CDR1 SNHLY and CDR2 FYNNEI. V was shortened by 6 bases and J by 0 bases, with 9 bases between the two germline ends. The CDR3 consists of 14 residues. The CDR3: CASRAGSSYNEQFF. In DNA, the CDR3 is TGTGCCAGCAGGGCCGGAAGCTCCTACAATGAGCAGTTCTTC.

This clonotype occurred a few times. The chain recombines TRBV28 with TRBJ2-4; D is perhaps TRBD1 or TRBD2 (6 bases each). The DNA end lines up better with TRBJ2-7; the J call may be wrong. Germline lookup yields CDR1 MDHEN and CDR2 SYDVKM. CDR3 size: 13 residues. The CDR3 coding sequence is TGTGCCAGCGGCACGGGGGCCCCCTACGAGCAGTACTTC. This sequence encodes CASGTGAPYEQYF.

CDR3: CASSSAGGLAKNIQYF. The CDR3 DNA sequence: TGTGCCAGCAGCTCAGCAGGGGGACTAGCCAAAAACATTCAGTACTTC. The chain uses TRBV7-2 and TRBJ2-4; perhaps TRBD1 as D (7 bases). Germline V CDR1 and CDR2: SGHTA, FQGNSA. The CDR3 runs 16 residues. Trimming left V 4 bases short and J 0 bases short, with 13 bases between.

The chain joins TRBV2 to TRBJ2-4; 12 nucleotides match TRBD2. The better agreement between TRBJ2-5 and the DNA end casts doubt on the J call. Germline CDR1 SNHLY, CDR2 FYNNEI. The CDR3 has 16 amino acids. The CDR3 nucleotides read TGTGCCAGCAGCTCCGGGACTAGCGGGTCCTGGGGGACCCAGTACTTC. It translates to CASSSGTSGSWGTQYF.

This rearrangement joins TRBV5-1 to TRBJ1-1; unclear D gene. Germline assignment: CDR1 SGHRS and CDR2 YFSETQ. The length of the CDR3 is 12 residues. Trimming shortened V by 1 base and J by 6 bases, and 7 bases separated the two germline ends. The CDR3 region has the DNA TGCGCCAGCAGCTTGTCCCCCCCTGAAGCTTTCTTT. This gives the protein CASSLSPPEAFF. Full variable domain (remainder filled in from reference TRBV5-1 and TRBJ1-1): KAGVTQTPRYLIKTRGQQVTLSCSPISGHRSVSWYQQTPGQGLQFLFEYFSETQRNKGNFPGRFSGRQFSNSRSEMNVSTLELGDSALYLCASSLSPPEAFFGQGTRLTVV.